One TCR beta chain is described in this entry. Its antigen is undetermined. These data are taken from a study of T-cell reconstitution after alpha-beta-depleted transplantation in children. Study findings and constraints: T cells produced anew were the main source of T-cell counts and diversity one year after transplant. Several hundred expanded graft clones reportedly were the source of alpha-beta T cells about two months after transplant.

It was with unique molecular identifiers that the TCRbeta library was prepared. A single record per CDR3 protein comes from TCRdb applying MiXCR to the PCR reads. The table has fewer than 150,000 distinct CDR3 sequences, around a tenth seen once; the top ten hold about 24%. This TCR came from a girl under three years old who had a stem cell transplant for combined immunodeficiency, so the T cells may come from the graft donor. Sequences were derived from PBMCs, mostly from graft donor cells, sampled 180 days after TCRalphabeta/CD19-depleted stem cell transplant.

CDR3 sequence reads: CASSQANPQETQYF. The CDR3 DNA follows: TGTGCCAGCAGCCAAGCTAACCCACAAGAGACCCAGTACTTC. The chain links TRBV7-2 to TRBJ2-5; D gene unclear. CDR1 and CDR2 from the germline V gene are SGHTA and FQGNSA. Trimming left V 5 bases short and J 2 bases short, with 12 bases between. The CDR3 runs 14 residues.